The 14 T cell receptor beta chains reported below all come from one sample, sequenced in a study of blood T cell repertoires in COVID-19. Assay used: immunoSEQ multiplex PCR; TCRdb lists only in-frame clones, some missing. The data contain some 95,000 clones, 80% of them singletons. Sample: peripheral blood. These receptors came from a man in his fifties who had recovered from COVID-19.

The chain uses TRBV7-3 and TRBJ2-5; a weak D match, TRBD1 (6 bases). CDR1 and CDR2 (germline): SGHTA, FQGTGA. V lost 5 bases and J 5 bases, leaving 15 bases between the germline ends. The CDR3 runs 14 residues. In DNA form, the CDR3 reads TGTGCCAGCAGCCAGGGGAGCGTGAGTGAGACCCAGTACTTC. Translating it yields CASSQGSVSETQYF.

The chain has TRBV4-2 and TRBJ1-1, with a possible D match to TRBD1 (6 bases). In germline, CDR1 is LGHNA, CDR2 YNFKEQ. The ends were cut back, 5 bases at V and 2 bases at J, with 12 bases in the middle. The CDR3 covers 14 residues. This chain's CDR3 is CASSIRGSNTEAFF. The CDR3 DNA sequence: TGTGCCAGCAGCATCAGGGGCAGTAACACTGAAGCTTTCTTT.

The chain uses TRBV4-3 and TRBJ2-6, with D possibly matching TRBD2 (5 bases). The V gene lost 4 bases and the J gene lost 0 bases, with 7 bases spanning the gap. The germline gives CDR1 LGHNA, CDR2 YSLEER. CDR3 length equals 15 residues. The CDR3 DNA reads TGCGCCAGCAGCCGAGGGTTCTCTGGGGCCAACGTCCTGACTTTC. It specifies CASSRGFSGANVLTF.

This clone appeared a single time. J is TRBJ2-7 and V is TRBV7-9, with a possible D match to TRBD1 (5 bases). Trimming took off 2 bases at V and 6 bases at J, with 14 bases between the two ends. Germline V CDR1 and CDR2: SEHNR, FQNEAQ (reference sequence). The CDR3 spans 14 residues. For the CDR3, the DNA is TGTGCCAGCAGCTTAATTCAGGGTTTAGGCGAGCAGTACTTC. Its protein is CASSLIQGLGEQYF.

On this clone itself: Within the sample, other DNA sequences also encode this same CDR3. The gene calls are TRBV18 and TRBJ1-1; TRBD1 might be the D (6 bases). The V gene's germline CDR1 is KGHSH and CDR2 LQKENI. The CDR3 is made up of 13 amino acids. V shed 4 bases and J shed 1 base, with 7 bases lying between them. This chain's CDR3 is CASSRTENTEAFF. The CDR3 DNA reads TGTGCCAGCTCACGGACAGAGAACACTGAAGCTTTCTTT. The variable domain in full, completed from reference TRBV18 and TRBJ1-1, reads NAGVMQNPRHLVRRRGQEARLRCSPMKGHSHVYWYRQLPEEGLKFMVYLQKENIIDESGMPKERFSAEFPKEGPSILRIQQVVRGDSAAYFCASSRTENTEAFFGQGTRLTVV.

This clone came up a few times. The genes are TRBV10-3 and TRBJ2-5; 10 nucleotides align to TRBD2. The V gene end was trimmed by 4 bases and the J gene end by 3 bases; junction bases not matched to a gene: 5. The CDR3 is 15 amino acids. Germline assignment: CDR1 ENHRY and CDR2 SYGVKD. CDR3 amino acids: CAISVGTSDKETQYF. CDR3 DNA sequence: TGTGCCATCAGTGTCGGGACTAGCGATAAAGAGACCCAGTACTTC.

This clone has a count of ten or more. This chain links TRBV5-6 with TRBJ1-1; D remains ambiguous. The CDR3 has 15 residues. Germline V gives CDR1 SGHDT, CDR2 YYEEEE. The V end lost 2 bases, the J end lost 0 bases, and 11 bases lay between the germline ends. The CDR3 DNA sequence: TGTGCCAGCAGCTTAAGAGGTTTTATGAACACTGAAGCTTTCTTT. As protein: CASSLRGFMNTEAFF.

The rearrangement uses TRBV30 and TRBJ1-5, with TRBD1 as a possible D gene (6 bases). Trimming cost V 3 bases and J 7 bases, with 13 bases left between them. From germline, CDR1 is GTSNPN and CDR2 SVGIG (reference sequence). The CDR3 sequence is 13 residues long. CDR3 DNA: TGTGCCTGGAGCCCGGACAGTAGGCAGCCCCAGCATTTT. Translating it yields CAWSPDSRQPQHF. Drawing the rest from reference TRBV30 and TRBJ1-5, the complete variable domain is SQTIHQWPATLVQPVGSPLSLECTVEGTSNPNLYWYRQAAGRGLQLLFYSVGIGQISSEVPQNLSASRPQDRQFILSSKKLLLSDSGFYLCAWSPDSRQPQHFGDGTRLSIL.

J is TRBJ1-5 and V is TRBV19; TRBD1 might be the D (6 bases). With 6 bases removed from V and 6 bases from J, the gap between germline ends came to 18 bases. Germline values: CDR1 LNHDA, CDR2 SQIVND (reference sequence). The CDR3 is made up of 15 amino acids. CDR3 sequence (DNA): TGTGCCAGTAGCTTGCAGGGGTCCCGCGTTCAGCCCCAGCATTTT. The encoded protein is CASSLQGSRVQPQHF.

This CDR3 is CASRSPRRYEQYF. CDR3 bases: TGTGCCAGCAGATCACCGAGGCGCTACGAGCAGTACTTC. The V call is TRBV28, the J call TRBJ2-7; D remains unclear. Trimming shortened V by 6 bases and J by 3 bases, and 12 bases separated the two germline ends. The CDR3 loop spans 13 amino acids. From germline, CDR1 is MDHEN and CDR2 SYDVKM.

This chain uses TRBV4-1 with TRBJ1-1; 7 positions agree with TRBD1. Germline V gene sequence: CDR1 MGHRA, CDR2 YSYEKL. Trimming took 5 bases from V and 6 from J; bases not matched to a gene: 12. The CDR3 totals 15 residues. CDR3 in amino acids: CASSTSDRLDPEAFF. The CDR3 DNA reads as TGCGCCAGCAGCACTTCGGACAGGTTGGACCCTGAAGCTTTCTTT.

The CDR3: CASSLQGSNEKLFF. The CDR3 DNA sequence: TGTGCCAGCAGTCTACAGGGGAGCAATGAAAAACTGTTTTTT. The chain uses TRBV6-5 and TRBJ1-4; 7 bases fit TRBD1. V shed 5 bases and J 5 bases; nucleotides not matched to a gene: 5. The CDR3 has 14 amino acids. The germline gives CDR1 MNHEY, CDR2 SVGAGI.

The rearrangement joins TRBV20-1 to TRBJ2-7, with D maybe TRBD2 (6 bases). Germline values: CDR1 DFQATT, CDR2 SNEGSKA (reference sequence). Deletions cut 6 bases from V and 7 bases from J, with 13 bases between. CDR3 length: 11 amino acids. In nucleotides, the CDR3 is TGCAGTGCCACCTTGGGGAGGGAGCAGTACTTC. This gives the protein CSATLGREQYF.

V and J are TRBV18 and TRBJ2-3, with 7 nucleotides matching TRBD2. Germline V gene sequence: CDR1 KGHSH, CDR2 LQKENI. V shed 4 bases, J shed 1 base, and the junction held 5 bases outside the gene matches. The CDR3 loop spans 15 amino acids. The DNA for the CDR3 is TGTGCCAGCTCACGCTCAACTAGCGGCACAGATACGCAGTATTTT. Protein: CASSRSTSGTDTQYF. Together with reference TRBV18 and TRBJ2-3, the CDR3 gives the full variable domain: NAGVMQNPRHLVRRRGQEARLRCSPMKGHSHVYWYRQLPEEGLKFMVYLQKENIIDESGMPKERFSAEFPKEGPSILRIQQVVRGDSAAYFCASSRSTSGTDTQYFGPGTRLTVL.